Shown below are 16 T cell receptor beta chains from a single sample sequenced in a study of T-cell memory formation after mild COVID-19. TCRdb reprocessed the 5' RACE reads with MiXCR, giving one entry per CDR3 protein. The data contain 70,000 to 100,000 distinct CDR3 sequences, over 12% of them singletons. Sequenced: PBMCs or a T cell subset sorted from them (not recorded which). Every receptor here comes from a man between 18 and 29 years old who had mild COVID-19 (a few samples of this study predate the infection). Cell type and time point are not known.

V usage is TRBV10-3 and J usage is TRBJ2-5; D may be TRBD1 (5 bases). The CDR3 is 13 residues long. Germline V lookup: CDR1 ENHRY, CDR2 SYGVKD. V was trimmed by 2 bases and J by 4 bases, leaving 8 bases between them. The CDR3 DNA sequence: TGTGCCATCAGTGAGGATAGGGGAGAGACCCAGTACTTC. It yields the protein CAISEDRGETQYF.

This clonotype has a handful of counts. The chain joins TRBV10-2 to TRBJ2-5; TRBD2 agrees at 14 bases. The CDR3 covers 16 residues. V dropped 7 bases and J dropped 5; count of bases not matched to a gene: 9. CDR1 and CDR2 (germline): WSHSY, SAAADI. CDR3 sequence (DNA): TGCGCCAGCAAGATCGGACTAGCGGGGGGCCTGGAGACCCAGTACTTC. Translating gives CASKIGLAGGLETQYF.

This clonotype was picked up a small number of times. V is TRBV23-1 and J is TRBJ2-1, with D perhaps TRBD1 (6 bases). TRBV23-1 is an open reading frame whose function is uncertain. The ends were cut back, 3 bases at V and 6 bases at J, with 15 bases in the middle. This CDR3 comprises 15 residues. CDR3 coding DNA: TGCGCCAGCAGTCAGGTGGAAGGACAGTGCAATGAGCAGTTCTTC. Amino acids: CASSQVEGQCNEQFF.

This clonotype came up a few times. The chain uses TRBV7-6 and TRBJ2-5; 7 positions match TRBD2. This CDR3 contains 15 residues. CDR1 and CDR2 from the germline V gene are SGHVS and FNYEAQ. V shed 5 bases and J 4 bases; nucleotides not matched to a gene: 10. The CDR3 DNA is TGTGCCAGCAGCCCACTGGGGGGGGTCCTAGAGACCCAGTACTTC. Translating gives CASSPLGGVLETQYF.

This clonotype was found a few times. The chain joins TRBV6-2 or TRBV6-3 to TRBJ2-7; D unresolved. CDR1 is MNHEY, CDR2 SVGEGT, per germline. CDR3 length equals 13 residues. Trimming took off 0 bases at V and 7 bases at J, with 10 bases between the two ends. The CDR3 DNA sequence: TGTGCCAGCAGTTACTCGTTATCCGGGGAGCAGTACTTC. The encoded protein is CASSYSLSGEQYF.

The gene calls are TRBV7-9 and TRBJ2-5; TRBD2 aligns across 7 bases. J gave up 2 bases and V 5 bases, and 11 bases lay outside the gene matches. Germline assignment: CDR1 SEHNR and CDR2 FQNEAQ (reference sequence). The CDR3 extends over 16 amino acids. The CDR3 DNA is TGTGCCAGCAGCCAGGCACAGCGGGGAACACAAGAGACCCAGTACTTC. This codes for CASSQAQRGTQETQYF. The complete variable domain, with remaining parts taken from reference TRBV7-9 and TRBJ2-5, reads DTGVSQNPRHKITKRGQNVTFRCDPISEHNRLYWYRQTLGQGPEFLTYFQNEAQLEKSRLLSDRFSAERPKGSFSTLEIQRTEQGDSAMYLCASSQAQRGTQETQYFGPGTRLLVL.

Here the CDR3 reads CASSPRQGAGQPQHF. The CDR3 DNA reads TGCGCCAGCAGCCCACGGCAGGGGGCGGGTCAGCCCCAGCATTTT. The chain recombines TRBV4-1 with TRBJ1-5, with 8 bases fitting TRBD1. The germline V gene has CDR1 MGHRA and CDR2 YSYEKL. J lost 6 bases, V lost 4 bases, and 8 bases had no gene match. The CDR3 sequence is 15 residues long.

This clonotype occurred a few times. The gene calls are TRBV7-6 and TRBJ2-2; either TRBD1 or TRBD2 may supply D (5 bases each). Germline CDR1 is SGHVS and CDR2 is FNYEAQ. V was trimmed by 5 bases and J by 2 bases, leaving 15 bases between them. There are 16 residues in the CDR3. CDR3 protein: CASSPEGPVNTGELFF. The CDR3 region has the DNA TGTGCCAGCAGCCCAGAGGGGCCAGTTAACACCGGGGAGCTGTTTTTT.

The genes are TRBV5-6 and TRBJ2-4; weak D call: TRBD1 (6 bases). In germline, CDR1 is SGHDT, CDR2 YYEEEE. V lost 2 bases, J lost 2 bases, and 14 bases lay in between. The CDR3 loop spans 16 amino acids. CDR3 loop: CASSFVRGWSKNIQYF. In nucleotides, the CDR3 is TGTGCCAGCAGCTTCGTCAGGGGCTGGTCCAAAAACATTCAGTACTTC.

The chain is built from TRBV6-1 and TRBJ2-3; 8 bases match TRBD2. The V segment lost 1 base and the J segment 2 bases; nucleotides outside the gene matches: 8. Germline V gene sequence: CDR1 MNHNS, CDR2 SASEGT. The length of the CDR3 is 17 residues. CDR3 amino acids: CASSEDQRGRYTDTQYF. CDR3 bases: TGTGCCAGCAGTGAAGATCAGCGGGGGAGATACACAGATACGCAGTATTTT.

This clonotype has at least ten counts. The chain employs TRBV4-1 and TRBJ2-5; tentative D call: TRBD2 (5 bases). Per germline, CDR1 MGHRA and CDR2 YSYEKL. CDR3 length equals 13 residues. V gave up 6 bases and J gave up 0 bases, with 8 bases separating them. CDR3: CASRGAYQETQYF. Written as DNA, the CDR3 is TGCGCCAGCAGGGGAGCGTACCAAGAGACCCAGTACTTC.

The chain employs TRBV12-3 or TRBV12-4 and TRBJ2-2; D call uncertain. The germline V and J ends were trimmed by 1 base and 4 bases, with 7 bases remaining between them. This CDR3 comprises 14 residues. The CDR3 sequence: CASSLGASTGELFF. In DNA form, the CDR3 reads TGTGCCAGCAGTTTAGGTGCCAGCACCGGGGAGCTGTTTTTT.

This clonotype was recorded a few times. V gene TRBV5-4 combines with J gene TRBJ2-1; D remains ambiguous. This CDR3 has 12 amino acids. Germline assignment: CDR1 SGHNT and CDR2 YYREEE (reference sequence). Trimming left V 1 base short and J 6 bases short, with 5 bases between. CDR3 DNA: TGTGCCAGCAGCTTGTGGCCCAATGAGCAGTTCTTC. Protein sequence: CASSLWPNEQFF.

This clonotype has a handful of counts. The gene calls are TRBV11-2 and TRBJ2-1; 11 positions agree with TRBD2. The CDR3 spans 18 residues. Germline lookup yields CDR1 SGHAT and CDR2 FQNNGV. The J segment lost 0 bases and the V segment lost 5 bases, leaving 9 bases of the junction unmatched. CDR3 region: CASSARTSGFTSYNEQFF. The CDR3 bases are TGTGCCAGCAGCGCGAGGACTAGCGGGTTTACCTCCTACAATGAGCAGTTCTTC. The whole variable domain, remainder taken from reference TRBV11-2 and TRBJ2-1, is EAGVAQSPRYKIIEKRQSVAFWCNPISGHATLYWYQQILGQGPKLLIQFQNNGVVDDSQLPKDRFSAERLKGVDSTLKIQPAKLEDSAVYLCASSARTSGFTSYNEQFFGPGTRLTVL.

This clonotype showed up just a few times. The chain joins TRBV3-1 to TRBJ2-7; unclear D gene. This CDR3 has 13 amino acids. The germline V gene encodes CDR1 LGHDT and CDR2 YNNKEL (reference sequence). V lost 3 bases and J lost 4, with 10 bases in between. The CDR3 loop is CASSHWLGYEQYF. CDR3 nucleotide sequence: TGTGCCAGCAGCCATTGGCTGGGGTACGAGCAGTACTTC.

This clonotype has at least ten counts. The J gene is TRBJ1-2, the V gene TRBV29-1; D not resolved. The CDR3 is 14 amino acids. Between the trimmed V and J ends, which lost 3 bases and 4 bases, there was a span of 15 bases. CDR1 and CDR2 from the germline V gene are SQVTM and ANQGSEA. The CDR3 region is CSVDLSQTTYGYTF. CDR3 DNA: TGCAGCGTTGATCTCAGTCAGACCACCTATGGCTACACCTTC.